The 26 T cell receptor beta chains presented below share a single source sample, sequenced in a study of blood T cell repertoires in COVID-19. Assay: immunoSEQ multiplex PCR; the TCRdb copy retains only in-frame clones and omits some. Of about 300,000 clones in the sample, 80% to 95% were seen once. Sequences were obtained from peripheral blood. The source of these receptors is a woman in her twenties or thirties with COVID-19, enrolled during active disease.

DNA of the CDR3: TGTGCCAGCAGCAAAGAGTGGGCACCCATGAACACTGAAGCTTTCTTT. This codes for CASSKEWAPMNTEAFF. This chain links TRBV21-1 with TRBJ1-1; no DNA check was done on the table's D call, TRBD1. TRBV21-1 corresponds to a pseudogene. The CDR3 spans 16 residues.

The chain employs TRBV6-5 and TRBJ1-4, with TRBD1 identical over 7 bases. This CDR3 is built from 13 residues. Germline V gene lookup returns CDR1 MNHEY and CDR2 SVGAGI. The V gene end was trimmed by 10 bases and the J gene end by 8 bases; junction bases not matched to a gene: 10. CDR3 amino acids: CATSLAGGEKLFF. In nucleotides, the CDR3 is TGTGCCACAAGTCTCGCAGGGGGGGAAAAACTGTTTTTT.

The chain joins TRBV10-3 to TRBJ2-7; D is uncertain. CDR1 and CDR2 (germline): ENHRY, SYGVKD. Trimming removed 2 bases from V and 1 base from J, with 3 bases in between. The CDR3 extends over 12 amino acids. The DNA for the CDR3 is TGTGCCATCAGTGAGCCGTCCTACGAGCAGTACTTC. It is translated as CAISEPSYEQYF.

For the CDR3, the DNA is TGCGCCAGCAGCTTGAACACAGCTGGCTACGAGCAGTACTTC. This encodes CASSLNTAGYEQYF. The rearrangement links TRBV5-1 to TRBJ2-7; D not certain. Deletions cut 1 base from V and 3 bases from J, with 11 bases between. This CDR3 has 14 amino acids. CDR1 SGHRS and CDR2 YFSETQ come from the germline V gene.

This clone was recorded only once. The chain is built from TRBV30 and TRBJ1-2; no firm D call. Germline-derived CDR1 and CDR2 are GTSNPN and SVGIG (reference sequence). V was cut by 0 bases and J by 7 bases, with 9 bases left in between. This CDR3 comprises 12 residues. The CDR3 here is CAWSVYESGYTF. The CDR3 DNA reads as TGTGCCTGGAGTGTCTATGAATCTGGCTACACCTTC.

This rearrangement joins TRBV19 to TRBJ1-5; TRBD1 matches 9 bases. Per the germline V gene, CDR1 is LNHDA and CDR2 is SQIVND (reference sequence). CDR3 length equals 12 residues. V trimming: 8 bases; J trimming: 5 bases; junction bases outside the gene matches: 1. CDR3 sequence reads: CASRTGDQPQHF. The DNA of the CDR3 is TGTGCCAGTCGGACAGGGGATCAGCCCCAGCATTTT.

The chain carries TRBV28 and TRBJ1-2; D might be TRBD1 (6 bases). The V gene's germline CDR1 is MDHEN and CDR2 SYDVKM. CDR3 length: 11 residues. V was clipped by 5 bases and J by 8 bases, with 9 bases between them. CDR3 in amino acids: CASSRDTGYTF. CDR3 bases: TGTGCCAGCAGTCGGGACACAGGCTACACCTTC.

The rearrangement links TRBV10-1 to TRBJ1-1, with 11 bases that match TRBD1. The CDR3 length is 20 residues. Trimming at V came to 4 bases and at J to 1 base, leaving 17 bases not matched to a gene. Germline values: CDR1 WNHNN, CDR2 SYGVQD (reference sequence). CDR3 coding DNA: TGCGCCAGCAGTGGGAAAAGGGGACAGGGGGGCCTGAATGGGAACACTGAAGCTTTCTTT. This encodes CASSGKRGQGGLNGNTEAFF.

The genes are TRBV7-9 and TRBJ2-1, with TRBD2 matching 7 bases. The CDR3 is 15 residues long. Germline CDR1 and CDR2: SEHNR and FQNEAQ (reference sequence). The J segment lost 2 bases and the V segment lost 5 bases, leaving 6 bases of the junction unmatched. The CDR3 sequence is CASSLPGLAYNEQFF. CDR3 in DNA: TGTGCCAGCAGCCTCCCTGGACTAGCCTACAATGAGCAGTTCTTC.

This chain connects TRBV25-1 to TRBJ2-7, with 9 bases aligning to TRBD1. With V trimmed by 2 bases and J by 2 bases, 1 base remained unmatched. The CDR3 runs to 14 residues. The germline V gene encodes CDR1 MGHDK and CDR2 SYGVNS. In nucleotides, the CDR3 is TGTGCCAGCAGTGAAACAGGGGGCCCCTACGAGCAGTACTTC. Amino acids: CASSETGGPYEQYF.

V gene TRBV5-4 combines with J gene TRBJ2-7; 8 bases fit TRBD2. CDR1 is SGHNT and CDR2 is YYREEE in the germline V gene (reference sequence). V shed 4 bases, J shed 1 base, and the junction held 7 bases outside the gene matches. This CDR3 spans 15 amino acids. The DNA for the CDR3 is TGTGCCAGCAGCCTCCCAGCGGGAGCTTCCTACGAGCAGTACTTC. As protein: CASSLPAGASYEQYF.

The rearrangement uses TRBV2 and TRBJ2-2, with 9 bases aligning to TRBD2. Germline assignment: CDR1 SNHLY and CDR2 FYNNEI. V dropped 10 bases and J dropped 4; count of bases not matched to a gene: 7. The CDR3 covers 14 residues. The CDR3 DNA follows: TGTGCCAATAGACTAGCGGCCCTCACCGGGGAGCTGTTTTTT. This codes for CANRLAALTGELFF.

The rearrangement joins TRBV2 to TRBJ2-5, with D unresolved. The CDR3 contains 12 residues. The germline V gene has CDR1 SNHLY and CDR2 FYNNEI. The V end lost 9 bases, the J end lost 7 bases, and 15 bases lay between the germline ends. Written as DNA, the CDR3 is TGTGCCAGTAGCTTGCCAAGAGGGACCCAGTACTTC. It codes for CASSLPRGTQYF. The full variable domain, in which reference TRBV2 and TRBJ2-5 provide the parts outside the CDR3, is EPEVTQTPSHQVTQMGQEVILRCVPISNHLYFYWYRQILGQKVEFLVSFYNNEISEKSEIFDDQFSVERPDGSNFTLKIRSTKLEDSAMYFCASSLPRGTQYFGPGTRLLVL.

The rearrangement links TRBV2 to TRBJ1-6; a possible D gene is TRBD1 (6 bases). Trimming removed 3 bases from V and 9 bases from J, with 12 bases in between. Germline V CDR1 and CDR2: SNHLY, FYNNEI. This CDR3 spans 14 amino acids. CDR3 bases: TGTGCCAGCAGTGATTTACAGGGCAGTTCACCCCTCCACTTT. This encodes CASSDLQGSSPLHF.

The rearrangement uses TRBV10-3 and TRBJ1-1, with 7 bases fitting TRBD1. Germline CDR1 reads ENHRY; CDR2 reads SYGVKD. The ends lost 3 bases at V and 4 bases at J; junction bases unmatched: 5. This CDR3 spans 14 amino acids. DNA for the CDR3: TGTGCCATCAGTGAAGGGGGACAGAGCACTGAAGCTTTCTTT. Its translation is CAISEGGQSTEAFF.

This clone was seen a handful of times. The V and J genes are TRBV30 and TRBJ1-1; D might be TRBD1 (6 bases). V was cut by 7 bases and J by 5 bases, with 20 bases left in between. The CDR3 has 14 amino acids. CDR1 and CDR2 from the germline V gene are GTSNPN and SVGIG (reference sequence). The CDR3 region is CASSGGPWRTEAFF. The CDR3 nucleotides are TGTGCCTCTTCGGGGGGGCCATGGAGGACTGAAGCTTTCTTT. The entire variable domain, with the rest obtained from reference TRBV30 and TRBJ1-1, is as follows: SQTIHQWPATLVQPVGSPLSLECTVEGTSNPNLYWYRQAAGRGLQLLFYSVGIGQISSEVPQNLSASRPQDRQFILSSKKLLLSDSGFYLCASSGGPWRTEAFFGQGTRLTVV.

The chain has TRBV19 and TRBJ1-1; 7 bases align to TRBD1. CDR1 is LNHDA and CDR2 is SQIVND in the germline V gene (reference sequence). The CDR3 is made up of 14 amino acids. The J segment lost 6 bases and the V segment lost 7 bases, leaving 11 bases of the junction unmatched. DNA of the CDR3: TGTGCCAGTACCCGGAGGAGGGGGCACTCTGAAGCTTTCTTT. Its translation: CASTRRRGHSEAFF.

The chain is built from TRBV29-1 and TRBJ2-5; the D is unclear. The germline CDR1 and CDR2 sequences are SQVTM and ANQGSEA. Deletions cut 3 bases from V and 5 bases from J, with 10 bases between. This CDR3 has 12 amino acids. Here the CDR3 DNA reads TGCAGCGTTGATGGATCCGGGGAGACCCAGTACTTC. Protein: CSVDGSGETQYF.

This clone appeared a few times. V and J are TRBV28 and TRBJ1-5, with 10 bases identical to TRBD1. Germline V gene data show CDR1 as MDHEN and CDR2 as SYDVKM. With V trimmed by 3 bases and J by 2 bases, 4 bases remained unmatched. This CDR3 comprises 16 residues. The CDR3 DNA follows: TGTGCCAGCAGTTTCTCCGGGACAGGGGGCAATCAGCCCCAGCATTTT. Protein sequence: CASSFSGTGGNQPQHF.

V and J are TRBV29-1 and TRBJ2-7; 8 bases are shared with TRBD1. Germline V lookup: CDR1 SQVTM, CDR2 ANQGSEA. Trimming took 7 bases from V and 5 from J; bases not matched to a gene: 7. This CDR3 comprises 12 residues. As DNA, the CDR3 is TGCAGCGCGAACAGGGGGTCCCACGAGCAGTACTTC. Translated: CSANRGSHEQYF.

The V call is TRBV6-5, the J call TRBJ2-1, with 10 bases fitting TRBD1. Trimming took 8 bases from V and 5 from J; bases not matched to a gene: 0. Germline V gives CDR1 MNHEY, CDR2 SVGAGI. This CDR3 region has 12 residues. The CDR3 coding sequence is TGTGCCAGCGGGACAGGGGACAATGAGCAGTTCTTC. The encoded protein is CASGTGDNEQFF.

This chain links TRBV18 with TRBJ1-1; possibly TRBD1 for D (6 bases). The CDR3 has 15 residues. The germline gives CDR1 KGHSH, CDR2 LQKENI. Deletions cut 0 bases from V and 2 bases from J, with 10 bases between. In DNA, the CDR3 is TGTGCCAGCTCACCACCCCGACAGGTCAACACTGAAGCTTTCTTT. The encoded protein is CASSPPRQVNTEAFF. The whole variable domain, remainder taken from reference TRBV18 and TRBJ1-1, is NAGVMQNPRHLVRRRGQEARLRCSPMKGHSHVYWYRQLPEEGLKFMVYLQKENIIDESGMPKERFSAEFPKEGPSILRIQQVVRGDSAAYFCASSPPRQVNTEAFFGQGTRLTVV.

The rearrangement uses TRBV19 and TRBJ2-5; no definite D call. This CDR3 is 14 amino acids long. The V end lost 5 bases, the J end lost 2 bases, and 12 bases lay between the germline ends. In germline, CDR1 is LNHDA, CDR2 SQIVND (reference sequence). The CDR3 loop reads CASSPLYAQETQYF. DNA of the CDR3: TGTGCCAGTAGTCCACTCTATGCTCAAGAGACCCAGTACTTC.

In its sample, this clone was seen once. V and J are TRBV29-1 and TRBJ1-2; the match to TRBD1 covers 7 bases. CDR3 length: 12 amino acids. Germline CDR1 reads SQVTM; CDR2 reads ANQGSEA. The J segment lost 6 bases and the V segment lost 3 bases, leaving 4 bases of the junction unmatched. The CDR3 here is CSVDQGQNGYTF. CDR3 bases: TGCAGCGTTGATCAGGGACAGAATGGCTACACCTTC.

J is TRBJ1-4 and V is TRBV6-5, with D hard to call. Germline CDR1 and CDR2: MNHEY and SVGAGI. Trimming took off 6 bases at V and 0 bases at J, with 11 bases between the two ends. The CDR3 loop spans 15 amino acids. The CDR3 bases are TGTGCCAGCAGCCTAAGGAGGGCAACTAATGAAAAACTGTTTTTT. Translation: CASSLRRATNEKLFF.

This sequence joins TRBV16 and TRBJ2-7, with TRBD1 as a possible D gene (7 bases). V was shortened by 4 bases and J by 2 bases, with 18 bases between the two germline ends. From germline, CDR1 is KGHSY and CDR2 FQNENV. The CDR3 covers 16 residues. The CDR3 region has the DNA TGTGCCAGCAGCCTCGGGACAGTTGGGACTCCCTACGAGCAGTACTTC. Its translation: CASSLGTVGTPYEQYF.